The 24 T cell receptor beta chains below all came from one sample that was sequenced in a study of blood T cells in healthy people across ages. It was with a sample-barcoded 5' primer and a J-beta primer mix that a second PCR of roughly 7 to 12 cycles was run. TCRdb reanalysed the 5' RACE reads using MiXCR and keeps one entry per CDR3 protein. The sample yields fewer than 2,000,000 distinct CDR3 sequences, 30% to 40% seen once. Sample: blood. These receptors came from a human donor in good health.

The genes are TRBV20-1 and TRBJ2-1; TRBD2 matches at 8 bases. CDR1 DFQATT and CDR2 SNEGSKA come from the germline V gene (reference sequence). The CDR3 has 14 amino acids. The CDR3 loop is CLGAKAGAPNEQFF. In DNA, the CDR3 is TGCTTAGGGGCCAAAGCGGGAGCCCCTAATGAGCAGTTCTTC.

This clonotype was found a few times. This chain joins TRBV7-2 and TRBJ2-3, with 7 bases fitting TRBD2. The CDR3 runs 18 residues. The germline V gene encodes CDR1 SGHTA and CDR2 FQGNSA. V was clipped by 5 bases and J by 0 bases; unmatched bases: 14. The CDR3 reads CASSARRASGHSTDTQYF. In nucleotides, the CDR3 is TGTGCCAGCAGCGCTAGAAGGGCTAGCGGACATAGCACAGATACGCAGTATTTT. Combining the CDR3 with reference TRBV7-2 and TRBJ2-3 gives the whole variable domain GAGVSQSPSNKVTEKGKDVELRCDPISGHTALYWYRQSLGQGLEFLIYFQGNSAPDKSGLPSDRFSAERTGGSVSTLTIQRTQQEDSAVYLCASSARRASGHSTDTQYFGPGTRLTVL.

The rearrangement joins TRBV7-3 to TRBJ1-1, with unresolved D. In germline, CDR1 is SGHTA, CDR2 FQGTGA. V was cut by 3 bases and J by 1 base, with 9 bases left in between. This CDR3 contains 14 residues. Here the CDR3 reads CASSFGPTNTEAFF. The CDR3 DNA reads TGTGCCAGCAGCTTTGGACCAACGAACACTGAAGCTTTCTTT. Full variable domain (rest looked up from reference TRBV7-3 and TRBJ1-1): GAGVSQTPSNKVTEKGKYVELRCDPISGHTALYWYRQSLGQGPEFLIYFQGTGAADDSGLPNDRFFAVRPEGSVSTLKIQRTERGDSAVYLCASSFGPTNTEAFFGQGTRLTVV.

This clonotype was seen a few times. The rearrangement links TRBV4-1 to TRBJ2-1; 10 bases are a match to TRBD2. Trimming cost V 1 base and J 0 bases; bases outside gene matches: 9. Germline CDR1 is MGHRA and CDR2 is YSYEKL. The CDR3 spans 19 residues. DNA of the CDR3: TGCGCCAGCAGCCAAGGGGGCACTAGCGGGGAACCCTCCTACAATGAGCAGTTCTTC. Its protein is CASSQGGTSGEPSYNEQFF.

The chain couples TRBV4-2 to TRBJ2-3; TRBD2 is a possible D gene (5 bases). V was shortened by 1 base and J by 7 bases, with 12 bases between the two germline ends. The CDR3 has 14 amino acids. Germline V lookup: CDR1 LGHNA, CDR2 YNFKEQ. The CDR3 region has the DNA TGTGCCAGCAGCCAAGCGTCGAGGGAGAATACGCAGTATTTT. Translated: CASSQASRENTQYF.

The J gene is TRBJ2-3, the V gene TRBV4-3; a possible D gene is TRBD2 (5 bases). There are 15 residues in the CDR3. Trimming pared 7 bases from V and 2 bases from J, leaving 16 bases between. CDR1 is LGHNA and CDR2 is YSLEER in the germline V gene. This chain's CDR3 is CASTTEATNTDTQYF. CDR3 bases: TGCGCCAGCACCACGGAGGCGACCAACACAGATACGCAGTATTTT.

This clonotype was counted between two and nine times. The chain carries TRBV5-1 and TRBJ1-2; TRBD1 matches 10 bases. The CDR3 consists of 15 residues. Trimming cost V 7 bases and J 8 bases; bases outside gene matches: 14. CDR1 is SGHRS, CDR2 YFSETQ, per germline. As DNA, the CDR3 is TGCGCCAGCGGCGGAACCGGGACAGGGGACGGGGGCTACACCTTC. This encodes CASGGTGTGDGGYTF.

This clonotype appeared a few times. The rearrangement links TRBV6-5 to TRBJ1-2; the match to TRBD1 covers 11 bases. The V and J ends lost 4 bases and 9 bases, in that order; junction bases with no gene match: 4. From germline, CDR1 is MNHEY and CDR2 SVGAGI. This CDR3 has 13 amino acids. Written as DNA, the CDR3 is TGTGCCAGCAGTTCCGGACAGGGGGCGAGCTACACCTTC. This translates into CASSSGQGASYTF.

J is TRBJ2-3 and V is TRBV3-1; the D gene is possibly TRBD2 (5 bases). Trimming pared 1 base from V and 0 bases from J, leaving 11 bases between. Germline V gene data show CDR1 as LGHDT and CDR2 as YNNKEL (reference sequence). The length of the CDR3 is 16 residues. The CDR3 is CASSQALAASTDTQYF. The CDR3 bases are TGTGCCAGCAGCCAAGCCCTAGCAGCTAGCACAGATACGCAGTATTTT.

The chain employs TRBV29-1 and TRBJ2-4; a possible D gene is TRBD2 (6 bases). The germline V gene encodes CDR1 SQVTM and CDR2 ANQGSEA. Trimming pared 7 bases from V and 13 bases from J, leaving 20 bases between. This CDR3 has 12 amino acids. Here the CDR3 reads CSASQVGEEQYF. The CDR3 nucleotides are TGCAGCGCGTCACAGGTGGGGGAGGAGCAGTACTTC.

This clonotype was seen a handful of times. The V and J genes are TRBV4-3 and TRBJ2-5; the D call may be TRBD1 or TRBD2 (5 bases each). This CDR3 region has 16 residues. Trimming shortened V by 1 base and J by 5 bases, and 17 bases separated the two germline ends. Germline values: CDR1 LGHNA, CDR2 YSLEER. CDR3 bases: TGCGCCAGCAGCCAAGCATACCAGGGAGTCTCTGAGACCCAGTACTTC. As protein: CASSQAYQGVSETQYF.

This clonotype was recorded a few times. The chain is built from TRBV2 and TRBJ1-4; TRBD1 is a possible D gene (5 bases). This CDR3 has 16 amino acids. The ends were cut back, 6 bases at V and 4 bases at J, with 18 bases in the middle. The V gene's germline CDR1 is SNHLY and CDR2 FYNNEI. The DNA of the CDR3 is TGTGCCAGCAGAGAAAAATCGGGACGGCTTAATGAAAAACTGTTTTTT. It specifies CASREKSGRLNEKLFF.

This clonotype has only a few counts. The CDR3 DNA is TGCAGTGCTAGTGGGGACAGAGCTTGGCGAGAGACCCAGTACTTC. Translation: CSASGDRAWRETQYF. The V gene is TRBV20-1, the J gene TRBJ2-5, with 7 bases aligning to TRBD1. J was trimmed by 4 bases and V by 3 bases; bases with no gene match: 11. This CDR3 comprises 15 residues. CDR1 and CDR2 from the germline V gene are DFQATT and SNEGSKA (reference sequence).

The chain joins TRBV6-1 to TRBJ2-4; D is uncertain. The assigned J gene may be wrong: the sequence end matches TRBJ2-7 better. CDR1 MNHNS and CDR2 SASEGT come from the germline V gene. This CDR3 comprises 13 residues. The DNA for the CDR3 is TGTGCCAGCAGAGACTTACAATTCCACGAGCAGTACTTC. Its protein is CASRDLQFHEQYF.

The chain combines TRBV12-3 or TRBV12-4 with TRBJ1-5; D gene unclear. Between the trimmed V and J ends, which lost 5 bases and 11 bases, there was a span of 19 bases. This CDR3 is 14 amino acids long. The CDR3 region has the DNA TGTGCCAGCAGTCCAACGACTGCTGTCGGGACCCAGCATTTT. Translating gives CASSPTTAVGTQHF.

The sample holds a few counts of this clonotype. The chain uses TRBV7-6 and TRBJ1-5; D gene unclear. V was clipped by 5 bases and J by 6 bases, with 8 bases between them. CDR3 length: 12 residues. In germline, CDR1 is SGHVS, CDR2 FNYEAQ. The CDR3 here is CASSQPGQPQHF. The CDR3 nucleotides read TGTGCCAGCAGCCAACCCGGTCAGCCCCAGCATTTT.

This clonotype came up a few times. V is TRBV20-1 and J is TRBJ1-1; D is undetermined. CDR1 and CDR2 from the germline V gene are DFQATT and SNEGSKA (reference sequence). The CDR3 contains 14 residues. V was shortened by 6 bases and J by 4 bases, with 18 bases between the two germline ends. This chain's CDR3 is CSAPTTELVTEAFF. The CDR3 DNA reads TGCAGTGCCCCAACTACGGAATTAGTCACTGAAGCTTTCTTT.

This clonotype was observed a handful of times. The rearrangement uses TRBV13 and TRBJ2-7; no firm D call. This CDR3 is built from 13 residues. CDR1 is PRHDT and CDR2 is FYEKMQ in the germline V gene (reference sequence). The V and J ends lost 5 bases and 1 base respectively, with 9 bases between them. CDR3 region: CASSPETSYEQYF. The CDR3 DNA is TGTGCCAGCAGCCCGGAGACTTCCTACGAGCAGTACTTC.

The chain carries TRBV10-3 and TRBJ2-5; perhaps TRBD2 as D (6 bases). This CDR3 contains 14 residues. V lost 11 bases and J lost 5, with 21 bases in between. Germline lookup yields CDR1 ENHRY and CDR2 SYGVKD. The CDR3 nucleotides are TGTGCCGCCGGCTCCGGCGGGACCCCGGAGACCCAGTACTTC. It encodes CAAGSGGTPETQYF.

A few counts support this clonotype. J is TRBJ2-5 and V is TRBV10-3; no firm D call. V dropped 6 bases and J dropped 7 bases, with 12 bases sitting between them. Germline lookup yields CDR1 ENHRY and CDR2 SYGVKD. CDR3 length: 12 residues. The CDR3 loop reads CAIRPTVGTQYF. CDR3 in DNA: TGTGCCATCAGGCCCACGGTTGGGACCCAGTACTTC.

A word on this clonotype: A much bigger clone sits one base away, suggesting this may be a read error. V usage is TRBV5-1 and J usage is TRBJ2-5; D is possibly TRBD1 or TRBD2 (6 bases each). This CDR3 has 15 amino acids. Deletions cut 7 bases from V and 4 bases from J, with 20 bases between. In germline, CDR1 is SGHRS, CDR2 YFSETQ. CDR3 in DNA: TGCGCCAGCCGCGAGCTAGGGGGACTTGGAGAGACCCAGTACTTC. As protein: CASRELGGLGETQYF.

About this clonotype itself: One end of the junction does not line up with germline, which may come from a read error. The chain joins TRBV4-3 to TRBJ1-4; a possible D gene is TRBD1 (6 bases). Per germline, CDR1 LGHNA and CDR2 YSLEER. The CDR3 contains 15 residues. The CDR3 bases are TGCGCCAGTAGCCAATTTCGAGGGGGGGATGAAAAACTGTTTTTT. This codes for CASSQFRGGDEKLFF.

This clonotype was recorded a few times. The V and J genes are TRBV7-8 and TRBJ1-6; a possible D gene is TRBD1 (5 bases). CDR3 length equals 14 residues. Trimming shortened V by 4 bases and J by 8 bases, and 12 bases separated the two germline ends. Germline values: CDR1 SGHVS, CDR2 FQNEAQ. The CDR3 is CASSSRAYDSPLHF. For the CDR3, the DNA is TGTGCCAGCAGCTCCAGGGCGTATGATTCACCCCTCCACTTT.

The chain uses TRBV20-1 and TRBJ1-5; no clear D. Trimming cost V 1 base and J 9 bases, with 13 bases left between them. Germline V gene data show CDR1 as DFQATT and CDR2 as SNEGSKA (reference sequence). CDR3 length equals 13 residues. In DNA, the CDR3 is TGCAGTGCTAGAGTCGCGACTCTCGGGCCCCAGCATTTT. This encodes CSARVATLGPQHF.